This T cell receptor beta chain came from a study of shared clonotypes between healthy human individuals. Study results and caveats: Approximately 4.5% was the fraction of naive CD4 clonotypes found shared across several donors. Some clonotypes were shared by all four sorted-subset donors, while others were not shared. The non-shared ones had lower generation probabilities than the shared ones.

Across several immunoSEQ plates, the genomic DNA of each subset was split evenly. Profiling relied on immunoSEQ multiplex PCR, and the TCRdb table lists in-frame clones only, not all of them. The top ten clones hold over 0.8% of a sample with around 1,100,000 clones, roughly 77% of them seen once. A word on this clone: Its target is not known. The same CDR3 arises from other DNA sequences in this sample as well.

CDR1 and CDR2 (germline): SGHTA, FQGNSA. The ends were cut back, 2 bases at V and 6 bases at J, with 5 bases in the middle. CDR3 size: 12 residues. This receptor was identified in a man between 18 and 35 years old in good health. Some clones in this sample may be carry-over from other donors' samples. Sequenced: memory CD4+ T cells from PBMCs. Regarding subset: CD45RA-negative fraction. V and J are TRBV7-2 and TRBJ2-1; D call uncertain. The DNA of the CDR3 is TGTGCCAGCAGCTTACGCGGCAATGAGCAGTTCTTC. Residues: CASSLRGNEQFF.